The present TCR beta chain was sequenced within a study of shared clonotypes between healthy human individuals. CD8 memory pooled CD45RO+ cells and CCR7-negative CD45RA+ TemRA cells. Germline V lookup: CDR1 SGHNT, CDR2 YYREEE (reference sequence). V was pared by 5 bases and J by 0 bases, with 14 bases between. The CDR3 loop spans 15 amino acids. Libraries were prepared by immunoSEQ multiplex PCR; TCRdb keeps only in-frame clonotypes and omits some of them. The data show roughly 720,000 clones, about 90% seen once. V and J are TRBV5-4 and TRBJ1-2, with D maybe TRBD1 (6 bases). The sequenced sample consisted of memory CD8+ T cells from PBMCs. Sample subset: CD45RO+ cells pooled with CCR7-negative TemRA cells. The receptor was derived from a man aged 18 to 30 in good health. Some clones in this sample may be carry-over from other donors' samples. CDR3 sequence: CASSFDRDTNYGYTF. The CDR3 DNA follows: TGTGCCAGCAGTTTTGACCGGGACACTAACTATGGCTACACCTTC.